Listed below are T cell receptor beta chains from one sample, sequenced in a study of chemoradiotherapy in HPV16-positive cancers. TCRdb's table, derived via immunoSEQ multiplex PCR, lists solely in-frame clones and lacks some. The sample carries 10,000 to 11,000 clones, under 80% recorded once. The sample here was taken from a patient who underwent chemoradiotherapy. These receptors were obtained from a human donor with HPV-associated anogenital cancer. Each CDR3 is given with its conserved first and last residue. D genes are given only for firm matches. Expanded clones are given a class, and other clones once, few, many or no size at all.

TRBV7-9	few	TRBJ1-1	-	CASSSNTEAFF	TGTGCCAGCAGCTCGAACACTGAAGCTTTCTTT
TRBV5-4	few	TRBJ2-4	-	CASSLGGTNIQYF	TGTGCCAGCAGCTTGGGGGGGACAAACATTCAGTACTTC
TRBV7-6	-	TRBJ2-5	-	CASSFFSVRVGETQYF	TGTGCCAGCAGCTTTTTTTCGGTCAGGGTAGGAGAGACCCAGTACTTC
TRBV9	-	TRBJ2-5	TRBD2	CASSVGLAGGETQYF	TGTGCCAGCAGCGTTGGACTAGCGGGGGGGGAGACCCAGTACTTC
TRBV29-1	few	TRBJ1-3	-	CSVERGSGNTIYF	TGCAGCGTTGAAAGGGGGTCTGGAAACACCATATATTTT
TRBV7-8	few	TRBJ1-6	-	CASSLVLGANSPLHF	TGTGCCAGCAGCTTAGTGTTAGGGGCGAACTCACCCCTCCACTTT
TRBV11-2	-	TRBJ2-6	-	CASSSATYRAGANVLTF	TGTGCCAGCAGCTCCGCCACCTACAGAGCTGGGGCCAACGTCCTGACTTTC
TRBV11-3	-	TRBJ2-3	-	CASSLDTRRSTDTQYF	TGTGCCAGCAGCTTAGACACTAGGAGGAGCACAGATACGCAGTATTTT
TRBV5-1	-	TRBJ2-2	TRBD1	CASSLRFLGQGANTGELFF	TGCGCCAGCAGCCTAAGGTTTTTGGGACAGGGCGCGAACACCGGGGAGCTGTTTTTT
TRBV7-2	-	TRBJ2-3	-	CASSLSGGTDTQYF	TGTGCCAGCAGCTTATCCGGGGGCACAGATACGCAGTATTTT
TRBV6-4	-	TRBJ1-1	-	CASSVPRDTPSGTEAFF	TGTGCCAGCAGTGTTCCCCGGGACACCCCATCGGGCACTGAAGCTTTCTTT
TRBV13	-	TRBJ1-2	-	CATTPGSLWDYGYTF	TGTGCCACCACCCCGGGCAGCCTTTGGGACTATGGCTACACCTTC
TRBV2	few	TRBJ1-5	-	CASSGLGNEQPQHF	TGTGCCAGCAGTGGCCTGGGGAACGAGCAGCCCCAGCATTTT
TRBV7-9	-	TRBJ1-1	-	CASSSSQGLSEAFF	TGTGCCAGCAGCTCATCACAGGGATTGAGTGAAGCTTTCTTT
TRBV20-1	-	TRBJ1-1	TRBD1	CSATIQGFAFF	TGCAGTGCTACTATACAGGGGTTCGCTTTCTTT
TRBV6-6	few	TRBJ2-7	-	CASSYGTDEQYF	TGTGCCAGCAGTTACGGGACGGACGAGCAGTACTTC
TRBV27	-	TRBJ2-1	-	CASSYLGPRNEQFF	TGTGCCAGCAGTTACCTAGGCCCCCGGAATGAGCAGTTCTTC
TRBV29-1	once	TRBJ2-2	TRBD1	CSVEKQGVITGELFF	TGCAGCGTTGAAAAACAGGGGGTGATCACCGGGGAGCTGTTTTTT
TRBV7-9	once	TRBJ2-5	TRBD1	CASSLGTGGKETQYF	TGTGCCAGCAGCTTAGGGACAGGGGGAAAAGAGACCCAGTACTTC
TRBV11-3	-	TRBJ2-1	TRBD2	CASSLDIPGTSGTTYNEQFF	TGTGCCAGCAGCTTAGATATTCCTGGGACTAGCGGGACCACCTACAATGAGCAGTTCTTC
TRBV5-1	few	TRBJ1-1	-	CASSRQPGASNTEAFF	TGCGCCAGCAGCCGACAGCCCGGCGCGTCGAACACTGAAGCTTTCTTT
TRBV4-3	large	TRBJ2-1	-	CASSQDGLRDEQFF	TGCGCCAGCAGCCAAGACGGGCTCCGAGATGAGCAGTTCTTC
TRBV20-1	-	TRBJ2-7	-	CSANPLREQYF	TGCAGTGCTAACCCCTTACGGGAGCAGTACTTC
TRBV18	-	TRBJ1-3	-	CASSPRGEGNTIYF	TGTGCCAGCTCACCCCGGGGGGAAGGAAACACCATATATTTT
TRBV5-1	-	TRBJ1-4	-	CASSLGGREVEKLFF	TGCGCCAGCAGCTTGGGGGGCAGGGAAGTTGAAAAACTGTTTTTT
TRBV7-2	-	TRBJ1-2	-	CASSLQPAGGAGGYGYTF	TGTGCCAGCAGCTTACAGCCCGCGGGAGGGGCCGGCGGCTATGGCTACACCTTC
TRBV18	-	TRBJ1-5	-	CASSPAGNQPQHF	TGTGCCAGCTCACCCGCGGGCAATCAGCCCCAGCATTTT
TRBV21-1	once	TRBJ1-3	-	CASSNRTDSSGNTIYF	TGTGCCAGCAGCAATAGGACAGACAGCTCTGGAAACACCATATATTTT
TRBV16	-	TRBJ1-2	-	CASSQFGGGRNYGYTF	TGTGCCAGCAGCCAATTCGGGGGGGGCAGGAACTATGGCTACACCTTC
TRBV9	-	TRBJ2-7	TRBD1	CASSVVPGGSNEQYF	TGTGCCAGCAGCGTAGTTCCAGGGGGCTCAAACGAGCAGTACTTC
TRBV4-1	-	TRBJ1-1	-	CASSVGMNTEAFF	TGCGCCAGCAGCGTGGGGATGAACACTGAAGCTTTCTTT
TRBV29-1	-	TRBJ2-1	-	CSVDTRTGYNEQFF	TGCAGCGTTGACACCCGGACCGGCTACAATGAGCAGTTCTTC
TRBV5-1	-	TRBJ1-1	-	CASSLEWGATEAFF	TGCGCCAGCAGCTTGGAGTGGGGGGCCACTGAAGCTTTCTTT
TRBV4-1	-	TRBJ2-1	-	CASSQGSPSNEQFF	TGCGCCAGCAGCCAAGGATCTCCTTCCAATGAGCAGTTCTTC
TRBV30	-	TRBJ1-5	TRBD1	CACAPGQGNQPQHF	TGTGCCTGTGCACCGGGACAGGGCAATCAGCCCCAGCATTTT
TRBV19	-	TRBJ1-3	-	CASSIDGYSGNTIYF	TGTGCCAGTAGTATAGATGGTTACTCTGGAAACACCATATATTTT
TRBV13	few	TRBJ2-3	-	CASRYGRRDTQYF	TGTGCCAGCAGGTATGGAAGGCGGGATACGCAGTATTTT
TRBV6-5	-	TRBJ2-1	TRBD2	CASKRGGGNEQFF	TGTGCCAGCAAGCGGGGGGGCGGCAATGAGCAGTTCTTC
TRBV11-3	-	TRBJ2-1	-	CASSLGSRGNEQFF	TGTGCCAGCAGCTTAGGTTCCAGGGGCAATGAGCAGTTCTTC
TRBV14	-	TRBJ1-1	-	CASSHIRERNTEAFF	TGTGCCAGCAGCCATATCCGGGAACGGAACACTGAAGCTTTCTTT
TRBV7-2	-	TRBJ1-3	-	CASSLKIWRGGNTIYF	TGTGCCAGCAGCTTAAAAATCTGGCGGGGTGGAAACACCATATATTTT
TRBV6-5	once	TRBJ2-3	-	CATQRGDTQYF	TGTGCCACCCAACGGGGAGATACGCAGTATTTT
TRBV28	-	TRBJ2-2	-	CALFNPNTGELFF	TGTGCCCTGTTCAACCCGAACACCGGGGAGCTGTTTTTT
TRBV28	-	TRBJ1-1	TRBD1	CASSLRGQWNTEAFF	TGTGCCAGCAGTTTAAGGGGACAGTGGAACACTGAAGCTTTCTTT
TRBV7-3	-	TRBJ1-4	-	CASSTPREDREKLFF	TGTGCCAGCAGCACCCCCAGGGAAGACCGAGAAAAACTGTTTTTT
TRBV2	few	TRBJ1-4	-	CASSETPSEKLFF	TGTGCCAGCTCGGAGACACCGAGTGAAAAACTGTTTTTT
TRBV2	once	TRBJ1-1	TRBD1	CASSGQGGAAFF	TGTGCCAGCAGCGGACAGGGCGGCGCAGCTTTCTTT
TRBV18	-	TRBJ2-5	TRBD2	CASSPASGSGKTQYF	TGTGCCAGCTCACCGGCTAGCGGGAGTGGGAAGACCCAGTACTTC
TRBV23-1	once	TRBJ1-6	-	CASSPARSRAYNSPLHF	TGCGCCAGCAGTCCCGCTCGGAGCAGGGCCTATAATTCACCCCTCCACTTT
TRBV4-1	-	TRBJ2-7	-	CASSSNIQGNEQYF	TGCGCCAGCAGCTCTAATATACAGGGTAACGAGCAGTACTTC
TRBV7-2	few	TRBJ2-6	-	CASSVSGANVLTF	TGTGCCAGCAGCGTCTCTGGGGCCAACGTCCTGACTTTC
TRBV7-2	-	TRBJ2-3	-	CASSLRRIITDTQYF	TGTGCCAGCAGCCTTCGGAGGATTATTACAGATACGCAGTATTTT
TRBV10-3	-	TRBJ2-1	-	CAIREGVNKGNEQFF	TGTGCCATCAGGGAGGGAGTCAATAAGGGCAATGAGCAGTTCTTC
TRBV19	few	TRBJ1-5	-	CASSIRDNNQPQHF	TGTGCCAGTAGTATAAGGGACAACAATCAGCCCCAGCATTTT
TRBV7-9	-	TRBJ1-1	-	CASSLRGPNTEAFF	TGTGCCAGCAGCCTCAGGGGCCCGAACACTGAAGCTTTCTTT
TRBV9	-	TRBJ1-2	-	CASSVAFGPGDGYTF	-
TRBV2	few	TRBJ1-2	-	CASFRRGSGYTF	TGTGCCAGCTTTCGGAGGGGCAGCGGCTACACCTTC
TRBV28	few	TRBJ2-6	TRBD1	CASSRIDRAGANVLTF	TGTGCCAGCAGCCGAATCGACAGGGCTGGGGCCAACGTCCTGACTTTC
TRBV5-8	-	TRBJ2-6	TRBD1	CASSLYPGGSGSGANVLTF	TGTGCCAGCAGCCTCTACCCAGGGGGCTCGGGCTCTGGGGCCAACGTCCTGACTTTC